The 13 T cell receptor beta chains below were found in one sample sequenced in a study of cytomegalovirus exposure and HLA in healthy donors. 13 Jbeta primers and 60 Vbeta primers were used for the PCR. The data were produced by immunoSEQ multiplex PCR, yet TCRdb's version contains in-frame clones alone and is incomplete. The sample consists of roughly 170,000 clones, around 80% of them appearing once. The material sequenced was PBMCs. Receptor source: a woman aged 25-40 years in good health and CMV-seronegative.

This clone was detected a few times. J is TRBJ2-1 and V is TRBV10-1; 11 nucleotides match TRBD2. Losses at the gene ends were 6 bases for V and 12 bases for J; bases not matched to a gene: 7. CDR1 is WNHNN and CDR2 is SYGVQD in the germline V gene (reference sequence). The length of the CDR3 is 13 residues. In nucleotides, the CDR3 is TGCGCCAGCAGGAGAGGGCTAGCGGGAGGGCAGTTCTTC. As protein: CASRRGLAGGQFF.

The table lists this clone with a few counts. The rearrangement uses TRBV28 and TRBJ1-2; possible D gene TRBD1, 5 bases. The CDR3 spans 14 residues. V lost 6 bases and J 7 bases, leaving 18 bases between the germline ends. The germline CDR1 and CDR2 sequences are MDHEN and SYDVKM. CDR3 nucleotides: TGTGCCAGCAGCCCTCCGGGAGGAAGGGGTGGCTACACCTTC. Residues: CASSPPGGRGGYTF.

This clone has a handful of counts. The chain employs TRBV5-8 and TRBJ2-7; possibly TRBD2 for D (5 bases). Germline V gives CDR1 SGHTS, CDR2 YDEGEE. Trimming shortened V by 4 bases and J by 0 bases, and 14 bases separated the two germline ends. The CDR3 totals 15 residues. The CDR3 sequence is CASSGGPFSSYEQYF. CDR3 in DNA: TGTGCCAGCAGCGGAGGACCGTTCAGCTCCTACGAGCAGTACTTC.

CDR3 amino acids: CASSPGRGRTEAFF. CDR3 DNA: TGTGCCAGCTCACCAGGAAGGGGCAGAACTGAAGCTTTCTTT. The chain recombines TRBV18 with TRBJ1-1; possibly TRBD1 for D (5 bases). The germline V gene encodes CDR1 KGHSH and CDR2 LQKENI. The germline V and J ends were trimmed by 2 bases and 5 bases, with 12 bases remaining between them. The CDR3 contains 14 residues.

The chain carries TRBV4-3 and TRBJ1-4; D gene unclear. Between the trimmed V and J ends, which lost 4 bases and 0 bases, there was a span of 9 bases. The CDR3 length is 15 residues. Germline V gene data show CDR1 as LGHNA and CDR2 as YSLEER. CDR3 nucleotides: TGCGCCAGCAGCCCGCGGGGTGCAACTAATGAAAAACTGTTTTTT. This encodes CASSPRGATNEKLFF.

The chain joins TRBV7-8 to TRBJ2-7; D may be TRBD2 (7 bases). Germline CDR1 reads SGHVS; CDR2 reads FQNEAQ. The V end lost 4 bases, the J end lost 0 bases, and 13 bases lay between the germline ends. The length of the CDR3 is 15 residues. This chain's CDR3 is CASSSGGHYSYEQYF. DNA of the CDR3: TGTGCCAGCAGCTCCGGGGGGCACTACTCCTACGAGCAGTACTTC.

The V and J genes are TRBV28 and TRBJ1-2, with a tentative D call TRBD1 (5 bases). V was clipped by 6 bases and J by 6 bases, with 20 bases between them. There are 15 residues in the CDR3. Looked up from germline, CDR1 is MDHEN and CDR2 is SYDVKM. For the CDR3, the DNA is TGTGCCAGCAGGATACCGGGACTCAATCGGGATGGCTACACCTTC. Translated: CASRIPGLNRDGYTF.

V usage is TRBV10-3 and J usage is TRBJ2-7; 9 positions agree with TRBD1. This CDR3 region has 15 residues. The germline gives CDR1 ENHRY, CDR2 SYGVKD. V lost 3 bases to trimming and J lost 2 bases; unmatched junction nucleotides: 5. This CDR3 is CAISDPRQGAYEQYF. Written as DNA, the CDR3 is TGTGCCATCAGTGACCCTCGACAGGGGGCCTACGAGCAGTACTTC.

V and J are TRBV6-5 and TRBJ2-7; D is undetermined. Looked up from germline, CDR1 is MNHEY and CDR2 is SVGAGI. Between the trimmed V and J ends, which lost 0 bases and 0 bases, there was a span of 12 bases. The CDR3 spans 16 residues. CDR3 nucleotide sequence: TGTGCCAGCAGTTACTCGAATGATTTTAGCTCCTACGAGCAGTACTTC. The encoded protein is CASSYSNDFSSYEQYF.

The J gene is TRBJ2-1, the V gene TRBV9; D is perhaps TRBD2 (5 bases). The germline V gene encodes CDR1 SGDLS and CDR2 YYNGEE. V lost 4 bases and J 6 bases, leaving 20 bases between the germline ends. The CDR3 contains 16 residues. In nucleotides, the CDR3 is TGTGCCAGCAGCCCCCGATATGGCCTGCGGGTCAATGAGCAGTTCTTC. Translation: CASSPRYGLRVNEQFF. The full variable domain, rest sourced from reference TRBV9 and TRBJ2-1, is DSGVTQTPKHLITATGQRVTLRCSPRSGDLSVYWYQQSLDQGLQFLIQYYNGEERAKGNILERFSAQQFPDLHSELNLSSLELGDSALYFCASSPRYGLRVNEQFFGPGTRLTVL.

The chain combines TRBV28 with TRBJ2-7, with TRBD2 matching 10 bases. This CDR3 is built from 15 residues. Losses at the gene ends were 2 bases for V and 2 bases for J; bases not matched to a gene: 3. Per the germline V gene, CDR1 is MDHEN and CDR2 is SYDVKM. The chain's CDR3 is CASSLGGLATYEQYF. As DNA, the CDR3 is TGTGCCAGCAGTTTAGGGGGACTAGCGACCTACGAGCAGTACTTC.

A few counts support this clone. The chain is built from TRBV7-9 and TRBJ2-2; D gene ambiguous. The V gene lost 11 bases and the J gene lost 6 bases, with 13 bases spanning the gap. The CDR3 totals 12 residues. CDR1 SEHNR and CDR2 FQNEAQ come from the germline V gene (reference sequence). CDR3 region: CALPGSAGELFF. Here the CDR3 DNA reads TGTGCCCTCCCCGGGTCCGCCGGGGAGCTGTTTTTT.

This clone was picked up one time. The V gene is TRBV7-3, the J gene TRBJ2-7; 8 positions match TRBD1. V shed 3 bases, J shed 2 bases, and the junction held 6 bases outside the gene matches. The CDR3 covers 15 residues. Germline V gene data show CDR1 as SGHTA and CDR2 as FQGTGA. The CDR3 is CASSLSTGEAYEQYF. CDR3 nucleotide sequence: TGTGCCAGCAGCTTGTCGACAGGGGAGGCCTACGAGCAGTACTTC.